Listed here is a single TCR beta chain. RNA was isolated and reverse transcribed to cDNA, the sequencing template. The assay was immunoSEQ multiplex PCR, and TCRdb's table has in-frame clones only and misses some. This sample has about 190,000 clones, with more than 50% found just once. The data stem from a study of CD8+ T cells in alopecia areata. Treatment indicated: oral pan-JAK inhibitor, 5-10 mg twice daily. CDR1 is SQVTM and CDR2 is ANQGSEA in the germline V gene. V shed 4 bases, J shed 5 bases, and the junction held 9 bases outside the gene matches. The CDR3 has 14 amino acids. This clonotype was sampled from a human donor with alopecia areata. This material consisted of CD4+ T cells sorted from blood, taken at week 24, from a patient treated with tofacitinib. The V gene is TRBV29-1, the J gene TRBJ2-3; 7 nucleotides agree with TRBD1. The CDR3 DNA reads TGCAGCGTTGGAGGGATGGCAGGGGGAGATACGCAGTATTTT. It translates to CSVGGMAGGDTQYF.